Below, one T cell receptor (beta chain) is given with its context. This sample is part of a study of T cells expressing NK-cell markers. At the level of the study: Sorted CD3+CD56-NKG2C+, CD3+CD56+NKG2C- and CD3+CD56+NKG2C+ T cells were the source of the TCR beta repertoires.

After re-calling the 5' RACE reads, TCRdb lists one entry per CDR3 protein, DNA absent. Here the sample table reports about 150,000 distinct CDR3 sequences. The germline V gene has CDR1 SGHAT and CDR2 FQNNGV. The length of the CDR3 is 15 residues. The rearrangement uses TRBV11-2 and TRBJ2-3; TCRdb calls TRBD1, which cannot be checked without DNA. The sequenced sample consisted of blood T cells: a sorted CD56 or NKG2C T cell subset, CD4+ or CD8+ T cells, or bulk PBMC T cells (not recorded which). This clonotype originated in a man aged 18 to 30 in good health. CDR3 sequence: CASSLMGQSTDTQYF.